The T cell receptor (beta chain) under discussion was sequenced for a study of Graves' ophthalmopathy and Graves' hyperthyroidism (dated by TCRdb to the late 2010s). Concerning the study at large: Peripheral blood samples were taken at the time of initial diagnosis, before any treatment was given. The study used TCR beta repertoire signatures to distinguish Graves' ophthalmopathy from Graves' hyperthyroidism and to predict progression to ophthalmopathy. In total, 120 to 150 blood samples were TCR-sequenced: 43 ophthalmopathy, 75 hyperthyroidism and about 17 hyperthyroidism-to-ophthalmopathy patients. To explore V-J signatures distinguishing ophthalmopathy from hyperthyroidism, a discovery set of some 100 patients (fewer than 45 ophthalmopathy, 55 to 60 stable hyperthyroidism) was enrolled. For independent validation, a separate cohort was made up of roughly 19 hyperthyroidism patients plus 17 patients who later progressed from hyperthyroidism to ophthalmopathy. T-cell repertoires of thyroid tissue and blood were compared in several hyperthyroidism patients. After sampling, hyperthyroidism patients received methimazole starting at 30 mg daily, and ophthalmopathy patients received high-dose intravenous methylprednisolone. Findings and caveats that apply to the study as a whole: Among expanded thyroid clonotypes with frequency above 0.001, most also showed up in blood, which suggests that blood repertoires may reflect the thyroid immune response. No statistical method was used to predetermine the sample size, and group allocation was not hidden from the investigators. In validation, the model predicted ophthalmopathy progression with 70.59% sensitivity and around 72% specificity; fewer than 15 predicted patients were CT-confirmed with GO in a median of about 7.1 months. In cross-validation, the 13-signature model distinguished ophthalmopathy from stable hyperthyroidism with approximately 90% sensitivity and approximately 81% specificity, while in the test set the corresponding values were around 79% and 71%.

For repertoire sequencing, the TCR beta CDR3 regions were amplified from RNA transcripts. A first-round RT-PCR used HTBI primers with the Qiagen OneStep RT-PCR kit, followed by a second-round multiplex PCR, size selection and purification. The libraries underwent paired-end sequencing with 100 bp reads on an Illumina HiSeq2000. Processing in the source paper ran as follows. SOAPnuke was used for read processing, and reads with adapters, uncalled bases, a mean Phred below 15, or no exact constant-primer or identifier match were discarded. COPE v1.2.5 was used to merge high-quality paired reads. Unique nucleotide sequences were defined as clonotypes and aligned to IMGT TRB V, D and J references using MiTCR v1.1. The analysis was limited to V-J combinations with a frequency above 0.0001, which together covered roughly 99% of the repertoires. For each V-J combination, a TCR clonal expansion and chaos score was defined as the ratio of F50 clonal expansion to chaos observed in the TCRdist matrix. Features were reduced by Welch's t-statistics and random forest to around 14 V-J combinations, which fed a naive Bayes classifier. The similarity between thyroid and blood repertoires was quantified using the Morisita-Horn index. The public reads were reprocessed in TCRdb via fastp at Q25 and MiXCR, keeping in-frame beta chains. Every distinct CDR3 protein forms one entry, paired with its most common genes and DNA. The V and J calls here are based on TCRdb, not the publication. The sample data list under 350,000 distinct CDR3 sequences, and roughly 15% of these were observed just once. The ten largest make up 9% to 15% of the sample.

This clonotype was counted only a few times. The target of this receptor is not known. Per-base quality was not reported, and no clone a single base away is much larger than it. Ophthalmopathy patients had moderately to severely active disease, Clinical Activity Score of at least 3, NOSPECS grade of at least 4, and disease duration under 3 months. Patients with other autoimmune diseases, uncontrolled infections, pregnancy or lactation were excluded from the study. Diagnosis relied on clinical symptoms, serum thyroxine, TRAb, thyroid ultrasound and orbital computed tomography. Using Ficoll-Paque density gradient centrifugation, PBMCs were isolated from approximately 11 ml of fresh peripheral blood. Trizol reagent was used to extract the total RNA, and its quality was then checked on an Agilent 2100 Bioanalyzer. Cut back by 5 bases and 4 bases, the V and J ends lie 9 bases apart. The CDR3 holds 12 amino acids from the cysteine to the phenylalanine. Only CDR3 DNA remains: 36 bases, in frame from the first base. The germline V gene (reference sequence) supplies CDR1 SEHNR and CDR2 FQNEAQ.

The sequence was obtained from an adult man with Graves' ophthalmopathy. The sequence links TRBV7-9 to TRBJ2-7; no D gene call is confident. The sample taken for sequencing was peripheral blood. CDR3 protein: CASSPQEYEQYF. The DNA reads TGTGCCAGCAGCCCCCAAGAATACGAGCAGTACTTC.